This T cell receptor beta chain stems from a study of control samples from healthy donors and cancer patients. Generated by immunoSEQ multiplex PCR, the TCRdb table keeps only in-frame clones and is missing some. The sample lists 150,000 to 180,000 clones; about 94% were seen once. Per germline, CDR1 SNHLY and CDR2 FYNNEI. The CDR3 contains 15 residues. Trimming took off 6 bases at V and 4 bases at J, with 15 bases between the two ends. The sequencing sample was made of blood. The chain employs TRBV2 and TRBJ1-4; D gene uncertain. The TCR sequence derives from a man aged 40-50 years in good health. In nucleotides, the CDR3 is TGTGCCAGCAGGCCCCCGGGAGCCGGTAATGAAAAACTGTTTTTT. Translation: CASRPPGAGNEKLFF.